These 11 T cell receptor beta chains share one sample of origin, sequenced in a study of cytomegalovirus exposure and HLA in healthy donors. The PCR contained 60 Vbeta and 13 Jbeta primers. Produced via immunoSEQ multiplex PCR; TCRdb's table is partial and in-frame only. Among more than 85,000 clones listed, approximately 72% were seen once. Sequenced material: PBMCs. The receptors were sampled from a man aged 30-40 years in good health and CMV-seronegative.

CDR3 residues: CASSQGGLAGRNEQYF. The CDR3 nucleotides read TGTGCCAGCAGCCAGGGAGGCCTAGCGGGGAGGAACGAGCAGTACTTC. The chain recombines TRBV7-2 with TRBJ2-7; 9 nucleotides match TRBD2. CDR1 and CDR2 (germline): SGHTA, FQGNSA. CDR3 length equals 16 residues. V dropped 5 bases and J dropped 5; count of bases not matched to a gene: 13.

The rearrangement joins TRBV30 to TRBJ1-5; 7 bases map to TRBD1. The CDR3 contains 14 residues. V shed 4 bases, J shed 5 bases, and the junction held 8 bases outside the gene matches. Germline assignment: CDR1 GTSNPN and CDR2 SVGIG (reference sequence). This CDR3 reads CAWTGRGSDQPQHF. The CDR3 DNA follows: TGTGCCTGGACCGGCAGGGGGTCGGATCAGCCCCAGCATTTT.

This clone was counted once. This rearrangement joins TRBV7-6 to TRBJ1-5, with 7 bases fitting TRBD1. The length of the CDR3 is 16 residues. The germline V gene has CDR1 SGHVS and CDR2 FNYEAQ. The junction had 4 bases not matched to a gene; V was cut back by 2 bases and J by 0 bases. The CDR3 spells CASSLQGGYSNQPQHF. In DNA, the CDR3 is TGTGCCAGCAGCTTACAGGGGGGTTATAGCAATCAGCCCCAGCATTTT.

This chain links TRBV10-3 with TRBJ1-2, with D possibly TRBD1 on 5 matching bases. V was shortened by 9 bases and J by 1 base, with 21 bases between the two germline ends. Germline CDR1 reads ENHRY; CDR2 reads SYGVKD. The CDR3 covers 16 residues. CDR3 residues: CAIFDRNSVNNYGYTF. The CDR3 coding sequence is TGTGCCATATTTGACAGAAACTCCGTTAATAACTATGGCTACACCTTC.

The chain couples TRBV28 to TRBJ1-1; TRBD1 matches 10 bases. CDR1 MDHEN and CDR2 SYDVKM come from the germline V gene. J was trimmed by 5 bases and V by 1 base; bases with no gene match: 10. CDR3 size: 17 residues. CDR3: CASSLYSPGQGFTEAFF. As DNA, the CDR3 is TGTGCCAGCAGTTTATACTCCCCGGGACAGGGGTTTACTGAAGCTTTCTTT.

The chain carries TRBV19 and TRBJ1-2, with 9 bases identical to TRBD1. The CDR3 totals 13 residues. In germline, CDR1 is LNHDA, CDR2 SQIVND (reference sequence). Losses at the gene ends were 3 bases for V and 8 bases for J; bases not matched to a gene: 4. In nucleotides, the CDR3 is TGTGCCAGTAGTATGGGACAGGGATGGGGCTACACCTTC. The encoded protein is CASSMGQGWGYTF.

The V call is TRBV5-6, the J call TRBJ2-3; TRBD1 matches at 8 bases. The CDR3 contains 15 residues. The V segment lost 4 bases and the J segment 4 bases; nucleotides outside the gene matches: 8. Germline V gene sequence: CDR1 SGHDT, CDR2 YYEEEE. CDR3 loop: CASSLDRGDADTQYF. DNA for the CDR3: TGTGCCAGCAGCCTCGACAGGGGAGATGCAGATACGCAGTATTTT. Supplemented by reference TRBV5-6 and TRBJ2-3, the full variable domain reads DAGVTQSPTHLIKTRGQQVTLRCSPKSGHDTVSWYQQALGQGPQFIFQYYEEEERQRGNFPDRFSGHQFPNYSSELNVNALLLGDSALYLCASSLDRGDADTQYFGPGTRLTVL.

This clone was seen only a few times. The chain has TRBV18 and TRBJ1-1, with 9 nucleotides matching TRBD1. This CDR3 spans 16 amino acids. From germline, CDR1 is KGHSH and CDR2 LQKENI. Trimming at V came to 5 bases and at J to 5 bases, leaving 12 bases not matched to a gene. For the CDR3, the DNA is TGTGCCAGCTCATCATCCGGGACAGGGAGTGGAACTGAAGCTTTCTTT. As protein: CASSSSGTGSGTEAFF.

The rearrangement joins TRBV6-1 to TRBJ2-2; D unclear. V lost 3 bases and J lost 1, with 9 bases in between. Germline V gene data show CDR1 as MNHNS and CDR2 as SASEGT. CDR3 length: 15 residues. The CDR3 reads CASSDFQENTGELFF. Here the CDR3 DNA reads TGTGCCAGCAGTGACTTTCAGGAGAACACCGGGGAGCTGTTTTTT.

The chain combines TRBV11-2 with TRBJ2-5; D unclear. The CDR3 has 13 amino acids. V lost 4 bases and J 5 bases, leaving 11 bases between the germline ends. Germline V gives CDR1 SGHAT, CDR2 FQNNGV. The DNA for the CDR3 is TGTGCCAGCAGCTCACCGCCGCGGGAGACCCAGTACTTC. As protein: CASSSPPRETQYF.

This chain links TRBV27 with TRBJ2-3, with 10 bases lining up with TRBD2. With 8 bases clipped from V and 4 bases from J, the junction kept 6 bases outside the gene matches. The V gene's germline CDR1 is MNHEY and CDR2 SMNVEV (reference sequence). The CDR3 spans 14 residues. CDR3 in DNA: TGTGCCAGCGTAAGCGGGAGGGCCGCAGATACGCAGTATTTT. It encodes CASVSGRAADTQYF.